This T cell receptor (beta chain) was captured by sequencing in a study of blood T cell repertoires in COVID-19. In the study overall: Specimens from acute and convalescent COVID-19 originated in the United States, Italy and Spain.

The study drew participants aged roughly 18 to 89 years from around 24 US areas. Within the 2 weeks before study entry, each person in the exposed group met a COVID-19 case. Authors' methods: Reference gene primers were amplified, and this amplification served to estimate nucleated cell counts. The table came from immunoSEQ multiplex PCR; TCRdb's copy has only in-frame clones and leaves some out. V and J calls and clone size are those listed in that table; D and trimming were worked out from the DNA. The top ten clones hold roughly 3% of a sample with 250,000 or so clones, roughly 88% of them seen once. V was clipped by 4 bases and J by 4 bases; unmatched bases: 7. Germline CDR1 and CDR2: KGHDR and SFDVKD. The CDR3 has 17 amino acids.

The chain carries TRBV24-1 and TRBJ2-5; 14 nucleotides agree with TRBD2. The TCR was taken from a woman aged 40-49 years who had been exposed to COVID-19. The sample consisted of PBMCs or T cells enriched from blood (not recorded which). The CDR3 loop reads CATSDDLGLAGAETQYF. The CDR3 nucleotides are TGTGCCACCAGTGACGACTTGGGACTAGCGGGAGCAGAGACCCAGTACTTC.